These 32 T cell receptor beta chains share one sample of origin, sequenced in a study of blood T cells in healthy people across ages. Alongside a J-beta primer mix, a sample-barcoded 5' primer served in a second PCR lasting about 6 to 12 cycles. A single record per CDR3 protein comes from TCRdb applying MiXCR to the 5' RACE reads. The repertoire holds roughly 1.7 million distinct CDR3 sequences, with around 36% as singletons. Input material: blood. The origin of the receptors is a woman in her 30s in good health.

V is TRBV7-3 and J is TRBJ1-6, with unresolved D. In germline, CDR1 is SGHTA, CDR2 FQGTGA. V was clipped by 2 bases and J by 9 bases, with 11 bases between them. The CDR3 consists of 14 residues. CDR3 in amino acids: CASSLDGVGSPLHF. The CDR3 DNA follows: TGTGCCAGCAGCTTAGATGGAGTCGGTTCACCCCTCCACTTT.

The genes are TRBV4-1 and TRBJ1-4, with a weak D call TRBD1 (5 bases). The germline CDR1 and CDR2 sequences are MGHRA and YSYEKL. With 2 bases removed from V and 3 bases from J, the gap between germline ends came to 10 bases. The CDR3 totals 15 residues. The CDR3 DNA reads TGCGCCAGCAGCCAAACTGGGGACCCTAATGAAAAACTGTTTTTT. It translates to CASSQTGDPNEKLFF.

The chain combines TRBV5-1 with TRBJ2-3; TRBD1 agrees at 9 bases. CDR3 size: 15 residues. With 5 bases clipped from V and 0 bases from J, the junction kept 4 bases outside the gene matches. CDR1 and CDR2 (germline): SGHRS, YFSETQ. The CDR3 DNA reads as TGCGCCAGCAGACCCGGACAGGGGAGCACAGATACGCAGTATTTT. The encoded protein is CASRPGQGSTDTQYF.

The genes are TRBV7-8 and TRBJ2-3; D is undetermined. The CDR3 totals 19 residues. The V gene's germline CDR1 is SGHVS and CDR2 FQNEAQ. The germline V and J ends were trimmed by 1 base and 3 bases, with 23 bases remaining between them. The DNA of the CDR3 is TGTGCCAGCAGCTTAGACCCCACGGCCCCTAATTTTCGGACAGATACGCAGTATTTT. This codes for CASSLDPTAPNFRTDTQYF.

This clonotype turned up a few times. This sequence joins TRBV12-3 or TRBV12-4 and TRBJ2-5, with unresolved D. This CDR3 contains 14 residues. The V end was cut by 2 bases, the J end by 4 bases, with 11 bases between. The CDR3 bases are TGTGCCAGCAGTTTATTCTCGAAACGAGAGACCCAGTACTTC. This translates into CASSLFSKRETQYF.

Notes on this clonotype: An end of the junction differs from the germline gene, which may be a read error. This CDR3 reads CVSSYLDSYNEQFF. The CDR3 nucleotides are TGTGTCAGCAGTTACCTCGACAGTTACAATGAGCAGTTCTTC. J is TRBJ2-1 and V is TRBV27; D possibly corresponds to TRBD1 (5 bases). The CDR3 runs to 14 residues. In germline, CDR1 is MNHEY, CDR2 SMNVEV (reference sequence).

This clonotype was recorded only once. The V and J genes are TRBV7-9 and TRBJ1-4; 9 positions match TRBD1. Germline CDR1 SEHNR, CDR2 FQNEAQ (reference sequence). The CDR3 sequence is 14 residues long. V lost 5 bases to trimming and J lost 11 bases; unmatched junction nucleotides: 9. CDR3 residues: CASSRDRGDPKLFF. The CDR3 DNA follows: TGTGCCAGCAGCCGCGACAGGGGGGACCCGAAACTGTTTTTT.

The genes are TRBV12-3 or TRBV12-4 and TRBJ2-1, with 8 bases matching TRBD2. The trim removed 4 bases at V and 7 bases at J, leaving 6 bases unmatched. The CDR3 sequence is 14 residues long. The CDR3 loop is CASSSYGGANEQFF. Written as DNA, the CDR3 is TGTGCCAGCAGTTCCTACGGGGGGGCGAATGAGCAGTTCTTC.

The chain has TRBV20-1 and TRBJ1-2; the D gene is possibly TRBD1 (5 bases). V dropped 6 bases and J dropped 8 bases, with 16 bases sitting between them. Per germline, CDR1 DFQATT and CDR2 SNEGSKA (reference sequence). The CDR3 is made up of 12 amino acids. As DNA, the CDR3 is TGCAGTGCCCCAGGGACTCCCCGAGGCTACACCTTC. It specifies CSAPGTPRGYTF.

This clonotype has just a few counts. V gene TRBV27 combines with J gene TRBJ2-1; 13 bases line up with TRBD2. The germline V gene encodes CDR1 MNHEY and CDR2 SMNVEV (reference sequence). The CDR3 is 15 residues long. V was pared by 4 bases and J by 6 bases, with 3 bases of the junction left unmatched. This chain's CDR3 is CASSYGLAGVNEQFF. In DNA, the CDR3 is TGTGCCAGCAGTTATGGACTAGCGGGAGTCAATGAGCAGTTCTTC.

This clonotype has more than one count but fewer than ten. V and J are TRBV9 and TRBJ1-4; no firm D call. Looked up from germline, CDR1 is SGDLS and CDR2 is YYNGEE. The CDR3 has 13 amino acids. Trimming removed 1 base from V and 3 bases from J, with 4 bases in between. CDR3 DNA sequence: TGTGCCAGCAGCGTACGACCTAATGAAAAACTGTTTTTT. Encoded protein: CASSVRPNEKLFF.

The chain couples TRBV4-1 to TRBJ2-7; 8 bases fit TRBD1. This CDR3 has 14 residues. Germline CDR1 reads MGHRA; CDR2 reads YSYEKL. V was clipped by 3 bases and J by 3 bases; unmatched bases: 4. The CDR3: CASSQRTGYYEQYF. The CDR3, as DNA: TGCGCCAGCAGCCAGAGGACAGGGTACTACGAGCAGTACTTC.

As regards this clonotype: A read error may explain this, as a much larger clone is one base away. The chain combines TRBV2 with TRBJ2-2, with TRBD2 as a possible D gene (5 bases). Germline V gene lookup returns CDR1 SNHLY and CDR2 FYNNEI. The CDR3 is 14 amino acids. DNA of the CDR3: TGTGCCAGACAAAGGGTCCCCAACACCGGGGAGCGGTTTTTT. Encoded protein: CARQRVPNTGERFF.

This clonotype was recorded at least ten times. CDR3: CASSQGGGAYQETQYF. In nucleotides, the CDR3 is TGTGCCAGCAGCCAAGGCGGGGGTGCGTACCAAGAGACCCAGTACTTC. This chain uses TRBV7-2 with TRBJ2-5, with 7 bases identical to TRBD2. Unmatched junction bases numbered 9, after V lost 5 bases and J lost 0 bases. This CDR3 is built from 16 residues. Germline loops: CDR1 SGHTA, CDR2 FQGNSA.

The gene calls are TRBV20-1 and TRBJ1-1; TRBD1 matches 7 bases. The CDR3 has 15 amino acids. J was trimmed by 5 bases and V by 0 bases; bases with no gene match: 9. CDR1 is DFQATT and CDR2 is SNEGSKA in the germline V gene (reference sequence). CDR3 nucleotide sequence: TGCAGTGCTAGAGATCAAGGGGGCGGTAGAACTGAAGCTTTCTTT. Translated: CSARDQGGGRTEAFF.

The chain joins TRBV3-1 to TRBJ1-2; tentative D call: TRBD1 (5 bases). V lost 5 bases, J lost 4 bases, and 23 bases lay in between. The CDR3 is made up of 17 amino acids. CDR1 is LGHDT, CDR2 YNNKEL, per germline (reference sequence). The CDR3 reads CASSTKLKETGPYGYTF. CDR3 DNA: TGTGCCAGCAGCACGAAGCTGAAGGAAACGGGACCCTATGGCTACACCTTC.

This sequence joins TRBV12-3 or TRBV12-4 and TRBJ2-7; a possible D gene is TRBD2 (6 bases). Trimming took 6 bases from V and 2 from J, leaving 17 bases between them. CDR3 length: 15 amino acids. DNA for the CDR3: TGTGCCAGCAGGACTGGGGGGACGAGGACCTACGAGCAGTACTTC. Its protein product is CASRTGGTRTYEQYF.

This clonotype has just a few counts. The chain employs TRBV19 and TRBJ2-3; D assignment may be TRBD1 or TRBD2 (5 bases each). Germline CDR1 and CDR2: LNHDA and SQIVND (reference sequence). CDR3 size: 15 residues. Trimming took off 9 bases at V and 4 bases at J, with 20 bases between the two ends. CDR3 sequence: CASTPGFGTADTQYF. Here the CDR3 DNA reads TGTGCCAGCACTCCCGGGTTCGGGACGGCAGATACGCAGTATTTT.

In this sample, this clonotype turned up many times. This sequence joins TRBV7-9 and TRBJ1-1; TRBD1 might be the D (6 bases). The germline CDR1 and CDR2 sequences are SEHNR and FQNEAQ (reference sequence). The CDR3 sequence is 14 residues long. Trimming cost V 5 bases and J 1 base, with 11 bases left between them. The CDR3 here is CASSLGHTNTEAFF. The CDR3 nucleotides read TGTGCCAGCAGCCTGGGACATACGAACACTGAAGCTTTCTTT.

This clonotype was detected a few times. The rearrangement links TRBV10-3 to TRBJ2-5, with 8 bases matching TRBD2. Germline V gene data show CDR1 as ENHRY and CDR2 as SYGVKD. V lost 10 bases, J lost 4 bases, and 5 bases stayed unmatched. This CDR3 spans 12 amino acids. The CDR3 sequence: CATGGGRETQYF. CDR3 DNA: TGTGCCACCGGGGGGGGCCGAGAGACCCAGTACTTC.

The chain has TRBV12-3 or TRBV12-4 and TRBJ2-3, with D unclear. The end of the DNA aligns better with TRBJ1-5, so the J call may be wrong. The CDR3 extends over 15 amino acids. The CDR3 reads CASSWVTPSTDTQHF. In nucleotides, the CDR3 is TGTGCCAGCAGCTGGGTTACGCCCAGCACAGATACGCAGCATTTT.

This clonotype was observed a handful of times. The chain links TRBV20-1 to TRBJ2-5; TRBD2 matches at 7 bases. This CDR3 is 16 amino acids long. Germline CDR1 is DFQATT and CDR2 is SNEGSKA (reference sequence). Trimming at V came to 0 bases and at J to 5 bases, leaving 12 bases not matched to a gene. The CDR3 loop reads CSARDPKGLGEETQYF. CDR3 nucleotide sequence: TGCAGTGCTAGAGACCCTAAAGGACTAGGAGAGGAGACCCAGTACTTC.

The chain carries TRBV20-1 and TRBJ1-1; 7 bases map to TRBD1. Trimming took 0 bases from V and 3 from J; bases not matched to a gene: 10. The germline V gene has CDR1 DFQATT and CDR2 SNEGSKA (reference sequence). There are 16 residues in the CDR3. CDR3 bases: TGCAGTGCTAGAGATCCGGCCAGGGGGGGAGACACTGAAGCTTTCTTT. Protein product: CSARDPARGGDTEAFF.

There are a few counts of this clonotype. This chain connects TRBV20-1 to TRBJ2-1, with 9 positions matching TRBD2. V lost 4 bases and J lost 10; bases outside the gene matches: 8. Germline V gene sequence: CDR1 DFQATT, CDR2 SNEGSKA (reference sequence). This CDR3 comprises 13 residues. In DNA form, the CDR3 reads TGCAGTGCTAAGCGGACTAGCGCAGGAGAGCAGTTCTTC. It translates to CSAKRTSAGEQFF.

This clonotype was seen a handful of times. The CDR3 DNA sequence: TGCGCCAGCAGCTTGGAGGACAGCTTCAATTCACCCCTCCACTTT. This gives the protein CASSLEDSFNSPLHF. The rearrangement uses TRBV5-1 and TRBJ1-6, with a possible D match to TRBD1 (6 bases). The germline gives CDR1 SGHRS, CDR2 YFSETQ. The CDR3 runs to 15 residues. V gave up 0 bases and J gave up 7 bases, with 11 bases separating them.

The rearrangement joins TRBV6-1 to TRBJ2-7; no clear D. This CDR3 region has 12 residues. Between the trimmed V and J ends, which lost 4 bases and 4 bases, there was a span of 8 bases. Germline loops: CDR1 MNHNS, CDR2 SASEGT. CDR3 residues: CASSARYYEQYF. CDR3 nucleotide sequence: TGTGCCAGCAGTGCAAGGTATTACGAGCAGTACTTC.

In nucleotides, the CDR3 is TGCAGTGCTAGAGACGGGATCGCCTGCGAGCAGTACTTC. The encoded protein is CSARDGIACEQYF. The rearrangement joins TRBV20-1 to TRBJ2-7; D is perhaps TRBD2 (5 bases). The CDR3 contains 13 residues. V lost 0 bases and J lost 6, with 12 bases in between. Germline lookup yields CDR1 DFQATT and CDR2 SNEGSKA (reference sequence).

This chain uses TRBV2 with TRBJ2-1; D ambiguous. Germline CDR1 is SNHLY and CDR2 is FYNNEI. Trimming took off 7 bases at V and 0 bases at J, with 22 bases between the two ends. The CDR3 extends over 18 amino acids. The CDR3 DNA sequence: TGTGCCAGCACCGAAGGCGGAGAAATCGCTAGCTCCTACAATGAGCAGTTCTTC. It translates to CASTEGGEIASSYNEQFF.

The CDR3 coding sequence is TGTGCCAGCAGTTTATTTCGGGACCCGTCGGTCGGGAGAGGTGAGCAGTACTTC. Residues: CASSLFRDPSVGRGEQYF. The gene calls are TRBV27 and TRBJ2-5; D is possibly TRBD2 (6 bases). Trimming took off 1 base at V and 11 bases at J, with 29 bases between the two ends. This CDR3 comprises 18 residues. From germline, CDR1 is MNHEY and CDR2 SMNVEV (reference sequence).

This clonotype was counted between two and nine times. V usage is TRBV3-1 and J usage is TRBJ2-7, with D maybe TRBD2 (5 bases). The CDR3 extends over 15 amino acids. The germline gives CDR1 LGHDT, CDR2 YNNKEL (reference sequence). Deletions cut 1 base from V and 1 base from J, with 11 bases between. This CDR3 reads CASSQGASRSYEQYF. DNA for the CDR3: TGTGCCAGCAGCCAAGGGGCTAGCAGGTCCTACGAGCAGTACTTC.

This clonotype was detected a few times. This chain uses TRBV20-1 with TRBJ2-7; D not certain. Per germline, CDR1 DFQATT and CDR2 SNEGSKA (reference sequence). The CDR3 covers 14 residues. Trimming left V 1 base short and J 7 bases short, with 17 bases between. CDR3 in amino acids: CSARGGSLPREQYF. CDR3 DNA sequence: TGCAGTGCTAGAGGGGGTTCCCTCCCTCGGGAGCAGTACTTC.

Only one count was recorded for this clonotype. The V and J genes are TRBV5-8 and TRBJ1-2; D uncertain. V was shortened by 6 bases and J by 7 bases, with 10 bases between the two germline ends. The germline CDR1 and CDR2 sequences are SGHTS and YDEGEE. The CDR3 is made up of 11 amino acids. In nucleotides, the CDR3 is TGTGCCAGCAACCTGGGAGCTGGCTACACCTTC. Protein: CASNLGAGYTF.